The 9 T cell receptor beta chains below all came from one sample that was sequenced in a study of cytomegalovirus exposure and HLA in healthy donors. PCR used 60 Vbeta primers and 13 Jbeta primers. Profiled with immunoSEQ multiplex PCR; TCRdb holds only in-frame clones, not every one. The sample includes some 110,000 clones, around three quarters of them seen just once. Source material: PBMCs. The source of these receptors is a woman aged 60-75 years in good health and CMV-seropositive.

The chain uses TRBV6-5 and TRBJ2-7; 7 bases match TRBD1. Germline CDR1 reads MNHEY; CDR2 reads SVGAGI. J was trimmed by 0 bases and V by 2 bases; bases with no gene match: 1. This CDR3 has 14 amino acids. The CDR3 nucleotides are TGTGCCAGCAGTTACAGGGGGCACTCCTACGAGCAGTACTTC. Amino acids: CASSYRGHSYEQYF.

This clone came up many times. CDR3 DNA sequence: TGTGCCAGCAGCCTATCAGGACGACAGGGGGACACTGAAGCTTTCTTT. Translating gives CASSLSGRQGDTEAFF. The chain employs TRBV5-4 and TRBJ1-1; TRBD1 aligns across 9 bases. The germline V gene has CDR1 SGHNT and CDR2 YYREEE (reference sequence). Trimming cost V 4 bases and J 3 bases; bases outside gene matches: 10. The length of the CDR3 is 16 residues.

This rearrangement joins TRBV28 to TRBJ1-5, with unresolved D. The length of the CDR3 is 13 residues. Germline V gene sequence: CDR1 MDHEN, CDR2 SYDVKM. V was clipped by 1 base and J by 7 bases, with 8 bases between them. The chain's CDR3 is CASSLSPGQPQHF. The CDR3, as DNA: TGTGCCAGCAGTTTATCCCCGGGGCAGCCCCAGCATTTT.

This chain links TRBV28 with TRBJ1-1; maybe TRBD1 (5 bases). Deletions cut 6 bases from V and 1 base from J, with 9 bases between. Germline loops: CDR1 MDHEN, CDR2 SYDVKM. The CDR3 contains 13 residues. The CDR3 nucleotides read TGTGCCAGCAGCATAGACAGGAACACTGAAGCTTTCTTT. Amino acid sequence: CASSIDRNTEAFF.

The rearrangement uses TRBV9 and TRBJ2-1, with a weak D call TRBD2 (5 bases). The V end was cut by 1 base, the J end by 0 bases, with 8 bases between. The CDR3 is 15 amino acids. Germline V gene sequence: CDR1 SGDLS, CDR2 YYNGEE. This CDR3 reads CASSVLAGSYNEQFF. CDR3 nucleotide sequence: TGTGCCAGCAGCGTACTAGCAGGCTCCTACAATGAGCAGTTCTTC.

The chain carries TRBV2 and TRBJ1-1; D might be TRBD1 (5 bases). V dropped 5 bases and J dropped 1 base, with 8 bases sitting between them. The CDR3 covers 13 residues. CDR1 is SNHLY and CDR2 is FYNNEI in the germline V gene. The CDR3 region has the DNA TGTGCCAGCAGTCTGGACACGAACACTGAAGCTTTCTTT. This sequence encodes CASSLDTNTEAFF.

V usage is TRBV18 and J usage is TRBJ1-5; D is possibly TRBD1 (5 bases). The CDR3 runs to 15 residues. V was pared by 3 bases and J by 4 bases, with 13 bases between. Germline V gene data show CDR1 as KGHSH and CDR2 as LQKENI. For the CDR3, the DNA is TGTGCCAGCTCACCGGGGGGGGGTGGAAATCAGCCCCAGCATTTT. Translating it yields CASSPGGGGNQPQHF.

The rearrangement uses TRBV4-3 and TRBJ2-7, with a weak D call TRBD1 (5 bases). The CDR3 runs 14 residues. CDR1 and CDR2 (germline): LGHNA, YSLEER. Trimming removed 4 bases from V and 4 bases from J, with 14 bases in between. CDR3 coding DNA: TGCGCCAGCAGCCCCGAGTCTGGGGCATACGAGCAGTACTTC. Protein sequence: CASSPESGAYEQYF.

This clone has more than one count but fewer than ten. The chain employs TRBV7-3 and TRBJ1-1, with a weak D call TRBD1 (5 bases). The germline V gene has CDR1 SGHTA and CDR2 FQGTGA. The V gene lost 5 bases and the J gene lost 1 base, with 14 bases spanning the gap. The CDR3 consists of 15 residues. The CDR3 DNA follows: TGTGCCAGCAGCCAAACGGGGGGGTGGAACACTGAAGCTTTCTTT. It specifies CASSQTGGWNTEAFF.